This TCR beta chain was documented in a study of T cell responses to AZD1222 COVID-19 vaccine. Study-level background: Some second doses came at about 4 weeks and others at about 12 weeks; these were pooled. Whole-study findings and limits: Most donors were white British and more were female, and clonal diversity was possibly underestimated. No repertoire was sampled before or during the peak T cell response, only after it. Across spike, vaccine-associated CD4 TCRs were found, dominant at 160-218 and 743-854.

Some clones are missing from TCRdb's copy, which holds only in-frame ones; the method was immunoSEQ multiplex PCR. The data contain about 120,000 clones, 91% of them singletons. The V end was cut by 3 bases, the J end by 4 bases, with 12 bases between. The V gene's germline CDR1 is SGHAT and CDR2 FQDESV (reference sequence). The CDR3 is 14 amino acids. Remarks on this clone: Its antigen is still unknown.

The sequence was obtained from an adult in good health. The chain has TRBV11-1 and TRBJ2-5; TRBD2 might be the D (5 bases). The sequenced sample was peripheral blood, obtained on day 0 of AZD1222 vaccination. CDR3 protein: CASSFPGFAETQYF. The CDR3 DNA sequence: TGTGCCAGCAGCTTCCCGGGGTTTGCAGAGACCCAGTACTTC.